This is a list of T cell receptor beta chains from one sample in a study of T cells in tuberculosis. Data came from immunoSEQ multiplex PCR; TCRdb stores just in-frame clones and leaves some out. Of tens of thousands of clones in the sample, roughly 96% were seen once. Sequencing was carried out using PBMCs. All receptors derive from a donor between 10 and 35 years old with latent tuberculosis or without tuberculosis infection. Both conserved end residues are trimmed from each CDR3. Clone size is stated in some rows and not others, as once, few, many or a class when expanded.

v_call	clone_size	cdr3_aa
TRBV4-1	-	ASSLLGTGNTEAF
TRBV7-2	-	ASSFPGTG
TRBV7-2	-	ASSHPWGDRGNEQY
TRBV19	once	ASSIQETQY
TRBV4-1	-	ASSPTGTGEFYEQY
TRBV5-1	-	ASSLDRGGTEAF
TRBV29-1	-	SAHEQGSMAF
TRBV29-1	-	SAGLRTGELF
TRBV2	-	ASSPLGTENYGYT
TRBV6-5	once	ASRVLQGSYEQY
TRBV29-1	-	SVEATQREDEEETQY
TRBV28	-	ASSLDGLIYEQY
TRBV6-5	-	ASSSGERRSEKLF
TRBV27	-	ASSLVAGLPYEQY
TRBV7-2	-	ASSYDWDGYT
TRBV5-1	-	ASSLGGDGYT
TRBV9	-	ASSVEASGTYEQY
TRBV15	-	ATSREGGQTGELF
TRBV9	-	ASRKGPRSGNTIY
TRBV9	-	ASSVEDRGFNTEAF